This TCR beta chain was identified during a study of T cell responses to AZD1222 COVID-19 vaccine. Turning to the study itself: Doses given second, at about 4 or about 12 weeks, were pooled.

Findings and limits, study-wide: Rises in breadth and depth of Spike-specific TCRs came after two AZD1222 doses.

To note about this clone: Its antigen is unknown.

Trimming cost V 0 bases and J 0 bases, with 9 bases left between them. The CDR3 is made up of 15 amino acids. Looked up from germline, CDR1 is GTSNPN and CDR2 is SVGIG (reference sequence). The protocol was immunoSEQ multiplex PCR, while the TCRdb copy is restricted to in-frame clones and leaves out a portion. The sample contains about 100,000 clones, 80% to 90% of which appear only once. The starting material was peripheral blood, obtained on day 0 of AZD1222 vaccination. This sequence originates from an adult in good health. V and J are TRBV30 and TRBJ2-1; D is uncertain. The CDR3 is CAWSVGSSSYNEQFF. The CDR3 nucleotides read TGTGCCTGGAGTGTAGGCAGTAGCTCCTACAATGAGCAGTTCTTC.